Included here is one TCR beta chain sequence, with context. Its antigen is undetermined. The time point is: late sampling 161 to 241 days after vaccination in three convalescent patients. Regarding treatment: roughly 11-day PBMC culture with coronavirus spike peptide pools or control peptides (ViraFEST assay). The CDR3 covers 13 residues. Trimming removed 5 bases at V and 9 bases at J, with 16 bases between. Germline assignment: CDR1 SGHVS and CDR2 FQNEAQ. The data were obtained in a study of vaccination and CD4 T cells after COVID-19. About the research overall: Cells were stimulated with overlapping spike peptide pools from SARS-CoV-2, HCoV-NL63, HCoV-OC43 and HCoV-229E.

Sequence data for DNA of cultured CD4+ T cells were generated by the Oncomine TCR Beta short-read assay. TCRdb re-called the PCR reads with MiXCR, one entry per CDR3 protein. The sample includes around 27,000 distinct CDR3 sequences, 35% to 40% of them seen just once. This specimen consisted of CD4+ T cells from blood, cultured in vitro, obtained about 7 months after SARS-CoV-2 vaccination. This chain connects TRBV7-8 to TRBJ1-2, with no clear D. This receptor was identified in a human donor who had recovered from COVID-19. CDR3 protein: CASSPYEGSSYTF. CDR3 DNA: TGTGCCAGCAGCCCCTATGAAGGGAGTAGCTACACCTTC.